This passage covers 3 T cell receptor beta chains from one sample sequenced in a study of blood T cell repertoires in COVID-19. Sequencing was performed with immunoSEQ multiplex PCR; in TCRdb, only in-frame clones are kept and a portion is missing. The sample holds under 250,000 clones, 88% seen once. The material sequenced was peripheral blood. These receptors were taken from a middle-aged man with acute or convalescent COVID-19.

This clone was detected only a few times. The gene calls are TRBV7-3 and TRBJ2-7; 9 bases agree with TRBD1. The length of the CDR3 is 13 residues. The V segment lost 4 bases and the J segment 6 bases; nucleotides outside the gene matches: 4. The germline CDR1 and CDR2 sequences are SGHTA and FQGTGA. In DNA, the CDR3 is TGTGCCAGCAGCTCACAGGGGGCCGGCGAGCAGTACTTC. Encoded protein: CASSSQGAGEQYF.

This rearrangement joins TRBV19 to TRBJ1-1, with D unclear. V lost 5 bases, J lost 1 base, and 14 bases lay in between. This CDR3 is built from 15 residues. Germline loops: CDR1 LNHDA, CDR2 SQIVND (reference sequence). CDR3 loop: CASSVGWGGNTEAFF. The CDR3 DNA sequence: TGTGCCAGTAGTGTCGGTTGGGGAGGGAACACTGAAGCTTTCTTT.

J is TRBJ2-3 and V is TRBV27, with D unresolved. The CDR3 contains 12 residues. Germline lookup yields CDR1 MNHEY and CDR2 SMNVEV (reference sequence). V lost 7 bases to trimming and J lost 5 bases, with 10 bases between them. The CDR3 region has the DNA TGTGCCAGCACCTCTTACGGAGATACGCAGTATTTT. Translating gives CASTSYGDTQYF.